This passage covers 30 T cell receptor beta chains from one sample sequenced in a study of Ad26.COV2.S vaccination and SARS-CoV-2 variants. Treatment given: some 20 received Ad26.COV2.S at low or high dose, single or two shots; 5 received placebo; per-sample allocation not given. Sampling occurred on day 63 after the first vaccine or placebo injection. Assay used: immunoSEQ multiplex PCR; TCRdb lists only in-frame clones, some missing. Of roughly 420,000 clones listed, 80% to 90% were seen once; the top ten hold 2.5% to 3%. The input for sequencing was peripheral blood, taken in a trial of Ad26.COV2.S vaccine versus placebo. All receptors derive from a person aged 18-60 years who received the Ad26.COV2.S COVID-19 vaccine or a placebo.

CDR3 in amino acids: CASSPSQDRAYEQYF. The CDR3 DNA reads as TGTGCCAGCTCACCCTCACAGGACAGAGCCTACGAGCAGTACTTC. The rearrangement uses TRBV18 and TRBJ2-7, with D tentatively TRBD1 (6 bases). Germline assignment: CDR1 KGHSH and CDR2 LQKENI. V lost 3 bases and J lost 2, with 14 bases in between. The length of the CDR3 is 15 residues.

The CDR3 loop reads CASSHGQEGINEKLFF. As DNA, the CDR3 is TGTGCCAGCAGTCACGGGCAGGAGGGGATTAATGAAAAACTGTTTTTT. The chain is built from TRBV3-1 (or the pseudogene TRBV3-2) and TRBJ1-4; perhaps TRBD1 as D (5 bases). The germline gives CDR1 LGHDT, CDR2 YNNKEL (reference sequence). The CDR3 totals 16 residues. V gave up 6 bases and J gave up 4 bases, with 18 bases separating them.

This chain joins TRBV4-2 and TRBJ1-2, with a tentative D call TRBD1 (6 bases). The length of the CDR3 is 19 residues. The V gene's germline CDR1 is LGHNA and CDR2 YNFKEQ. Trimming left V 0 bases short and J 0 bases short, with 20 bases between. The CDR3 DNA reads TGTGCCAGCAGCCAAGATTGGCCCGGGTCCGGACAGACTAACTATGGCTACACCTTC. Protein sequence: CASSQDWPGSGQTNYGYTF.

The chain links TRBV10-3 to TRBJ2-7; D is tentatively TRBD1 or TRBD2 (5 bases each). The V end lost 2 bases, the J end lost 0 bases, and 8 bases lay between the germline ends. Germline loops: CDR1 ENHRY, CDR2 SYGVKD. CDR3 length: 14 residues. For the CDR3, the DNA is TGTGCCATCAGTGAGCGGGGCCTCTCCTACGAGCAGTACTTC. Protein product: CAISERGLSYEQYF.

The chain employs TRBV27 and TRBJ1-2, with D perhaps matching TRBD1 (5 bases). This CDR3 comprises 12 residues. The germline V and J ends were trimmed by 0 bases and 7 bases, with 6 bases remaining between them. Germline values: CDR1 MNHEY, CDR2 SMNVEV (reference sequence). The CDR3, as DNA: TGTGCCAGCAGTTTATCGGGGGGTGGCTACACCTTC. The encoded protein is CASSLSGGGYTF.

The gene calls are TRBV7-8 and TRBJ1-5, with D tentatively TRBD1 (5 bases). The CDR3 has 15 residues. Germline CDR1 is SGHVS and CDR2 is FQNEAQ. The V end lost 0 bases, the J end lost 7 bases, and 13 bases lay between the germline ends. The CDR3 reads CASSLALSGRQPQHF. The DNA of the CDR3 is TGTGCCAGCAGCTTAGCGCTGTCAGGGCGGCAGCCCCAGCATTTT.

This clone was picked up one time. This chain connects TRBV5-1 to TRBJ1-1; tentative D call: TRBD1 (5 bases). Between the trimmed V and J ends, which lost 4 bases and 1 base, there was a span of 14 bases. CDR1 and CDR2 from the germline V gene are SGHRS and YFSETQ. CDR3 size: 15 residues. DNA for the CDR3: TGCGCCAGCAGCACCCAGGGATTCGGGAACACTGAAGCTTTCTTT. Translation: CASSTQGFGNTEAFF.

The chain links TRBV24-1 to TRBJ2-2; D unresolved. V was pared by 6 bases and J by 6 bases, with 16 bases between. CDR3 length: 15 residues. Germline loops: CDR1 KGHDR, CDR2 SFDVKD. The CDR3 reads CATSLAGRRAGELFF. CDR3 DNA: TGTGCCACCAGTTTGGCAGGAAGACGAGCCGGGGAGCTGTTTTTT.

The chain couples TRBV27 to TRBJ2-1; 7 bases agree with TRBD2. Germline CDR1 reads MNHEY; CDR2 reads SMNVEV (reference sequence). This CDR3 is 14 amino acids long. With 3 bases clipped from V and 8 bases from J, the junction kept 7 bases outside the gene matches. The CDR3, as DNA: TGTGCCAGCAGTTTTCGCGGGAGAGAGGATGAGCAGTTCTTC. This sequence encodes CASSFRGREDEQFF.

As regards this clone: This sample also contains other DNA sequences that code for the same CDR3. The V gene is TRBV29-1, the J gene TRBJ1-1, with 8 bases aligning to TRBD1. The CDR3 runs 12 residues. J gave up 1 base and V 6 bases, and 1 base lay outside the gene matches. From germline, CDR1 is SQVTM and CDR2 ANQGSEA. CDR3: CSVGQGNTEAFF. Written as DNA, the CDR3 is TGCAGCGTAGGACAGGGGAACACTGAAGCTTTCTTT.

This clone was seen just once. V usage is TRBV7-2 and J usage is TRBJ1-2; D remains ambiguous. In germline, CDR1 is SGHTA, CDR2 FQGNSA. V dropped 3 bases and J dropped 0 bases, with 17 bases sitting between them. This CDR3 contains 17 residues. In DNA, the CDR3 is TGTGCCAGCAGCTTCAAGCCCCCCGGGCCTGCTAACTATGGCTACACCTTC. Protein product: CASSFKPPGPANYGYTF.

The V call is TRBV19, the J call TRBJ1-4; 7 bases are shared with TRBD1. Unmatched junction bases numbered 11, after V lost 6 bases and J lost 7 bases. This CDR3 spans 15 amino acids. Germline-derived CDR1 and CDR2 are LNHDA and SQIVND (reference sequence). The CDR3 DNA follows: TGTGCCAGTAGGCCCTTCGACAGGGTGGGTGAAAAACTGTTTTTT. Amino acids: CASRPFDRVGEKLFF.

The V call is TRBV28, the J call TRBJ1-3; the D gene is possibly TRBD1 (5 bases). There are 16 residues in the CDR3. V shed 5 bases and J shed 2 bases, with 16 bases lying between them. Germline V CDR1 and CDR2: MDHEN, SYDVKM. CDR3 amino acids: CASSDSREVTGNTIYF. The CDR3 region has the DNA TGTGCCAGCAGTGACTCCAGGGAGGTAACTGGAAACACCATATATTTT.

The V and J genes are TRBV2 and TRBJ1-4, with 7 bases identical to TRBD1. The germline V gene has CDR1 SNHLY and CDR2 FYNNEI. Trimming took 3 bases from V and 6 from J; bases not matched to a gene: 7. CDR3 length: 15 amino acids. The CDR3 region is CASSDFVTGDEKLFF. CDR3 DNA: TGTGCCAGCAGTGATTTTGTAACAGGGGATGAAAAACTGTTTTTT. The full variable domain, its missing parts supplied by reference TRBV2 and TRBJ1-4, is EPEVTQTPSHQVTQMGQEVILRCVPISNHLYFYWYRQILGQKVEFLVSFYNNEISEKSEIFDDQFSVERPDGSNFTLKIRSTKLEDSAMYFCASSDFVTGDEKLFFGSGTQLSVL.

Comments on this clone: A junction boundary mismatches the germline segment, possibly from a read error. The chain employs TRBV27 and TRBJ1-2, with 8 bases matching TRBD1. Germline V gene data show CDR1 as MNHEY and CDR2 as SMNVEV (reference sequence). The CDR3 has 12 residues. CDR3 in amino acids: CPSDRVLDGYTF. CDR3 DNA: TGCCCCTCGGACAGGGTACTTGATGGCTACACCTTC.

This clone was seen only once. The V and J genes are TRBV5-1 and TRBJ2-5; possibly TRBD2 for D (6 bases). The CDR3 length is 16 residues. The V end lost 4 bases, the J end lost 1 base, and 17 bases lay between the germline ends. Germline loops: CDR1 SGHRS, CDR2 YFSETQ. The CDR3 loop is CASSPWGSGGQETQYF. The CDR3 DNA sequence: TGCGCCAGCAGCCCTTGGGGTAGCGGAGGCCAAGAGACCCAGTACTTC.

This chain uses TRBV3-1 (or the pseudogene TRBV3-2) with TRBJ1-1; D is uncertain. The length of the CDR3 is 17 residues. Germline V gene data show CDR1 as LGHDT and CDR2 as YNNKEL (reference sequence). Between the trimmed V and J ends, which lost 1 base and 0 bases, there was a span of 15 bases. This CDR3 is CASSQVSWTSLNTEAFF. CDR3 nucleotide sequence: TGTGCCAGCAGCCAAGTAAGCTGGACTTCCTTGAACACTGAAGCTTTCTTT.

The chain recombines TRBV5-1 with TRBJ2-5; 8 nucleotides agree with TRBD1. CDR1 SGHRS and CDR2 YFSETQ come from the germline V gene. The CDR3 is made up of 15 amino acids. J lost 4 bases, V lost 4 bases, and 9 bases had no gene match. Here the CDR3 DNA reads TGCGCCAGCAGCCTCCGACAGGGGATGGGAGAGACCCAGTACTTC. Translated: CASSLRQGMGETQYF.

V and J are TRBV18 and TRBJ1-2; 7 bases agree with TRBD1. V was pared by 3 bases and J by 3 bases, with 1 base of the junction left unmatched. Germline values: CDR1 KGHSH, CDR2 LQKENI. The length of the CDR3 is 13 residues. The CDR3 DNA reads as TGTGCCAGCTCACCGGGACAGCACTATGGCTACACCTTC. Its protein product is CASSPGQHYGYTF.

This chain joins TRBV19 and TRBJ1-3, with D perhaps matching TRBD1 (5 bases). Trimming cost V 3 bases and J 0 bases, with 12 bases left between them. Germline loops: CDR1 LNHDA, CDR2 SQIVND (reference sequence). This CDR3 spans 16 amino acids. The CDR3, as DNA: TGTGCCAGTAGTATCGGTAGGGGCAACTCTGGAAACACCATATATTTT. The encoded protein is CASSIGRGNSGNTIYF. The complete variable domain, with remaining parts taken from reference TRBV19 and TRBJ1-3, reads DGGITQSPKYLFRKEGQNVTLSCEQNLNHDAMYWYRQDPGQGLRLIYYSQIVNDFQKGDIAEGYSVSREKKESFPLTVTSAQKNPTAFYLCASSIGRGNSGNTIYFGEGSWLTVV.

The V call is TRBV5-1, the J call TRBJ2-5; 8 bases agree with TRBD2. V lost 4 bases to trimming and J lost 0 bases; unmatched junction nucleotides: 8. The CDR3 totals 16 residues. Germline V CDR1 and CDR2: SGHRS, YFSETQ. The CDR3 DNA reads as TGCGCCAGCAGCCCGAATAGCGGGGTTAACCAAGAGACCCAGTACTTC. Amino acids: CASSPNSGVNQETQYF.

The V gene is TRBV13, the J gene TRBJ1-2, with D hard to call. This CDR3 is 13 amino acids long. CDR1 PRHDT and CDR2 FYEKMQ come from the germline V gene (reference sequence). V dropped 5 bases and J dropped 8 bases, with 15 bases sitting between them. CDR3 DNA sequence: TGTGCCAGCAGCGCTACAGAAATGGTGGGCTACACCTTC. Translating it yields CASSATEMVGYTF. Supplemented by reference TRBV13 and TRBJ1-2, the full variable domain reads AAGVIQSPRHLIKEKRETATLKCYPIPRHDTVYWYQQGPGQDPQFLISFYEKMQSDKGSIPDRFSAQQFSDYHSELNMSSLELGDSALYFCASSATEMVGYTFGSGTRLTVV.

The chain employs TRBV7-2 and TRBJ2-7; D not certain. The CDR3 is 12 residues long. The germline V gene encodes CDR1 SGHTA and CDR2 FQGNSA. V shed 1 base and J shed 7 bases, with 8 bases lying between them. The CDR3 DNA reads as TGTGCCAGCAGCTTAGGGGCTTGGGAGCAGTACTTC. This sequence encodes CASSLGAWEQYF.

The chain carries TRBV6-5 and TRBJ1-6, with 7 bases fitting TRBD1. CDR1 MNHEY and CDR2 SVGAGI come from the germline V gene. This CDR3 is 14 amino acids long. The ends lost 6 bases at V and 10 bases at J; junction bases unmatched: 9. In nucleotides, the CDR3 is TGTGCCAGCAGCTCGACAGGGCGGGGATCACCCCTCCACTTT. Encoded protein: CASSSTGRGSPLHF.

The V gene is TRBV19, the J gene TRBJ2-1; D might be TRBD2 (6 bases). Looked up from germline, CDR1 is LNHDA and CDR2 is SQIVND (reference sequence). With 6 bases removed from V and 0 bases from J, the gap between germline ends came to 18 bases. This CDR3 contains 17 residues. In nucleotides, the CDR3 is TGTGCCAGTAGGGGACTTAGCAATAGATTCTCCTACAATGAGCAGTTCTTC. Its translation is CASRGLSNRFSYNEQFF.

The rearrangement joins TRBV28 to TRBJ2-7; TRBD2 matches at 7 bases. The CDR3 is 15 amino acids. The junction had 11 bases not matched to a gene; V was cut back by 5 bases and J by 4 bases. Germline-derived CDR1 and CDR2 are MDHEN and SYDVKM. The CDR3 loop reads CASSPLPGGLYEQYF. CDR3 nucleotides: TGTGCCAGCAGTCCCCTCCCGGGAGGTTTGTACGAGCAGTACTTC.

The chain uses TRBV28 and TRBJ1-6; D is unclear. The CDR3 sequence is 12 residues long. Per germline, CDR1 MDHEN and CDR2 SYDVKM. The ends were cut back, 5 bases at V and 9 bases at J, with 8 bases in the middle. The DNA of the CDR3 is TGTGCCAGCAGTCAACCGGGTTCACCCCTCCACTTT. As protein: CASSQPGSPLHF.

The CDR3 spells CASSYSPGLSETQYF. Written as DNA, the CDR3 is TGTGCCAGCAGTTACTCGCCAGGGTTAAGCGAGACCCAGTACTTC. This chain joins TRBV6-2 or TRBV6-3 and TRBJ2-5; perhaps TRBD1 as D (5 bases). Looked up from germline, CDR1 is MNHEY and CDR2 is SVGEGT. The CDR3 contains 15 residues. The V end was cut by 0 bases, the J end by 5 bases, with 13 bases between.

This clone was counted only a few times. The V gene is TRBV19, the J gene TRBJ2-2; TRBD1 matches at 8 bases. Germline V CDR1 and CDR2: LNHDA, SQIVND (reference sequence). This CDR3 is built from 17 residues. V lost 8 bases, J lost 1 base, and 12 bases stayed unmatched. For the CDR3, the DNA is TGTGCCAGTCTGACCCTCCGACAGGGGAGGAACACCGGGGAGCTGTTTTTT. Residues: CASLTLRQGRNTGELFF. Complete variable domain (other parts from reference TRBV19 and TRBJ2-2): DGGITQSPKYLFRKEGQNVTLSCEQNLNHDAMYWYRQDPGQGLRLIYYSQIVNDFQKGDIAEGYSVSREKKESFPLTVTSAQKNPTAFYLCASLTLRQGRNTGELFFGEGSRLTVL.

V and J are TRBV5-1 and TRBJ2-2; 9 bases are shared with TRBD1. Unmatched junction bases numbered 8, after V lost 1 base and J lost 4 bases. In germline, CDR1 is SGHRS, CDR2 YFSETQ. The CDR3 is 17 amino acids. CDR3 loop: CASSLTGQGLVTGELFF. CDR3 DNA sequence: TGCGCCAGCAGCTTGACCGGACAGGGGCTTGTCACCGGGGAGCTGTTTTTT.